The rows below give T cell receptor beta chains drawn from one sample of a study of blood T cells in healthy people across ages. MiXCR, applied by TCRdb to the 5' RACE reads, yields one record per CDR3 protein. Counted here are roughly 830,000 distinct CDR3 sequences, about 62% occurring once; the ten biggest clones make up about a quarter. Material: blood. Receptors were obtained from a man younger than 40 in good health. The conserved cysteine and the conserved F or W are not part of the CDR3 here. D genes are given only for firm matches.

J gene: TRBJ2-1; V gene: TRBV6-5; D gene: -; CDR3 protein: ASSYGPGEQF
J gene: TRBJ1-2; V gene: TRBV7-2; D gene: -; CDR3 protein: ASSLIGRGYPKDYGYT
J gene: TRBJ2-3; V gene: TRBV28; D gene: -; CDR3 protein: ASSLSRLPSTGTQY
J gene: TRBJ1-5; V gene: TRBV14; D gene: TRBD1; CDR3 protein: ASSSPWGTGRPLNAPQH
J gene: TRBJ1-5; V gene: TRBV6-5; D gene: TRBD1; CDR3 protein: ASSPDRVWQPQH
J gene: TRBJ1-1; V gene: TRBV12-3/TRBV12-4; D gene: -; CDR3 protein: ASMGEGNTEAF
J gene: TRBJ1-2; V gene: TRBV28; D gene: TRBD1; CDR3 protein: ASMDLWEGGNYGYT
J gene: TRBJ2-7; V gene: TRBV27; D gene: -; CDR3 protein: ASRRARAYEQY
J gene: TRBJ2-1; V gene: TRBV5-1; D gene: TRBD2; CDR3 protein: ASSLGGGAVNEQF
J gene: -; V gene: TRBV6-5; D gene: TRBD1; CDR3 protein: ASSLSPGQPEQY
J gene: TRBJ1-2; V gene: TRBV6-5; D gene: -; CDR3 protein: ASSQSWSQPHGYT
J gene: TRBJ2-1; V gene: TRBV5-5; D gene: -; CDR3 protein: ASSNLRRDEQF
J gene: TRBJ2-2; V gene: TRBV20-1; D gene: TRBD2; CDR3 protein: SARDYLAEKNTGELF
J gene: TRBJ2-5; V gene: TRBV29-1; D gene: -; CDR3 protein: SALGYQETQY
J gene: TRBJ2-7; V gene: TRBV12-3/TRBV12-4; D gene: TRBD1; CDR3 protein: ASRVAGTGIREQY
J gene: TRBJ1-2; V gene: TRBV6-6; D gene: -; CDR3 protein: ASIRTDNYGYT
J gene: TRBJ1-2; V gene: TRBV12-5; D gene: -; CDR3 protein: ASGLGQLT
J gene: TRBJ2-1; V gene: TRBV7-2; D gene: -; CDR3 protein: ASSQGGIYNEQF
J gene: -; V gene: TRBV20-1; D gene: TRBD1; CDR3 protein: SARGQSYGTEASEQY
J gene: TRBJ1-5; V gene: TRBV6-6; D gene: TRBD1; CDR3 protein: ASTDREGQPQH
J gene: TRBJ2-3; V gene: TRBV29-1; D gene: -; CDR3 protein: SVEGRGEGSTDTQY
J gene: -; V gene: TRBV12-3/TRBV12-4; D gene: TRBD1; CDR3 protein: ASSSDRVWTQY
J gene: TRBJ2-7; V gene: TRBV4-2; D gene: TRBD2; CDR3 protein: ASSQFPSGGALSYEQY
J gene: TRBJ2-3; V gene: TRBV4-3; D gene: -; CDR3 protein: ASSPLVGRTDTQY
J gene: TRBJ2-5; V gene: TRBV4-3; D gene: -; CDR3 protein: ASSPTTFEKTQY
J gene: TRBJ1-5; V gene: TRBV7-9; D gene: TRBD1; CDR3 protein: ASSSAGTANQPQH
J gene: TRBJ2-1; V gene: TRBV4-1; D gene: -; CDR3 protein: ASSPPFAYNEQF
J gene: TRBJ2-5; V gene: TRBV6-2/TRBV6-3; D gene: TRBD2; CDR3 protein: ATIRGGWQETQY
J gene: TRBJ1-2; V gene: TRBV7-9; D gene: TRBD1; CDR3 protein: ASSLALAGQGNGYT
J gene: TRBJ2-3; V gene: TRBV20-1; D gene: TRBD2; CDR3 protein: SAPTPGLLTDTQY
J gene: TRBJ2-3; V gene: TRBV6-5; D gene: -; CDR3 protein: ASSNGADTQY
J gene: -; V gene: TRBV12-3/TRBV12-4; D gene: TRBD1; CDR3 protein: ASSFGPGGYEQY
J gene: TRBJ2-5; V gene: TRBV4-1; D gene: -; CDR3 protein: ASSQEKGLETQY
J gene: TRBJ2-2; V gene: TRBV7-3; D gene: -; CDR3 protein: ASSAQSQTGELF
J gene: TRBJ2-1; V gene: TRBV12-3/TRBV12-4; D gene: TRBD2; CDR3 protein: ASSSASGWKF
J gene: TRBJ2-5; V gene: TRBV29-1; D gene: -; CDR3 protein: SVQLLQETQY